The clone carrying this TCR beta chain was observed at least ten times. The antigen is unknown. The data are from a study of T cells in Graves' hyperthyroidism and ophthalmopathy. Study-wide results and caveats: Most clonotypes that expanded in the thyroid above 0.001 also showed up in blood.

Researchers amplified the TCR beta CDR3 regions from RNA transcripts. HTBI primers were used for first-round RT-PCR of the TCR CDR3. From the multiplex PCR reads, TCRdb called clonotypes with MiXCR, one entry per CDR3 protein. The table lists some 380,000 distinct CDR3 sequences, less than 15% of them singletons. Each diagnosis was grounded in clinical symptoms, serum thyroxine and TRAb, thyroid ultrasound, and orbital computed tomography. This blood was taken when hyperthyroidism was first diagnosed, before any ophthalmopathy symptoms existed. Germline V lookup: CDR1 DFQATT, CDR2 SNEGSKA (reference sequence). This CDR3 spans 17 amino acids. V was pared by 0 bases and J by 2 bases, with 20 bases between.

The receptor was derived from a man aged 25 to 40 with Graves' hyperthyroidism that later progressed to Graves' ophthalmopathy. This chain uses TRBV20-1 with TRBJ2-7; tentative D call: TRBD2 (6 bases). The sample was blood. CDR3 DNA sequence: TGCAGTGCTAGAGACCCTCATATCTCATGGGAGGCCTACGAGCAGTACTTC. It is translated as CSARDPHISWEAYEQYF.